This T cell receptor beta chain was identified in a study of blood T cell repertoires in COVID-19. Study-level information: Whether acute or convalescent, the COVID-19 samples came from the United States, Italy and Spain. PBMCs, B-cell-depleted T cells, or T cells were the source of the cDNA or gDNA that made up the material.

Authors' analysis steps: Nucleated cell number was recorded as an estimate derived from reference gene primer amplification. Produced via immunoSEQ multiplex PCR; TCRdb's table is partial and in-frame only. The V and J calls and the clone size are those of that table, but D and trimming were determined from the DNA. The sample holds roughly 110,000 clones, about 64% seen once. V was pared by 5 bases and J by 5 bases, with 19 bases between. The germline gives CDR1 LNHDA, CDR2 SQIVND (reference sequence). The CDR3 spans 16 residues. The chain is built from TRBV19 and TRBJ1-5; D remains ambiguous. Sequencing used peripheral blood. This clonotype was obtained from a human donor with acute or convalescent COVID-19. The donor label of this sample is uncertain. The CDR3 DNA reads as TGTGCCAGTAGTCTTAAACTCCTACTCCGGGATCAGCCCCAGCATTTT. Translated, it gives CASSLKLLLRDQPQHF. The entire variable domain, with the rest obtained from reference TRBV19 and TRBJ1-5, is as follows: DGGITQSPKYLFRKEGQNVTLSCEQNLNHDAMYWYRQDPGQGLRLIYYSQIVNDFQKGDIAEGYSVSREKKESFPLTVTSAQKNPTAFYLCASSLKLLLRDQPQHFGDGTRLSIL.